One and the same sample provided the 17 T cell receptor beta chains below, sequenced in a study of cytomegalovirus exposure and HLA in healthy donors. Primers: 60 Vbeta forward and 13 Jbeta reverse. TCRdb's table, derived via immunoSEQ multiplex PCR, lists solely in-frame clones and lacks some. Here the sample spans about 130,000 clones, around 8.5% being singletons. The specimen was PBMCs. Receptors originate from a man aged 40-55 years in good health and CMV-seronegative.

This clone was observed a handful of times. The chain employs TRBV9 and TRBJ1-2; D call uncertain. Trimming pared 3 bases from V and 4 bases from J, leaving 10 bases between. The germline V gene has CDR1 SGDLS and CDR2 YYNGEE. CDR3 length: 13 residues. The CDR3 DNA reads as TGTGCCAGCAGCGCAGGCAAGTTCTATGGCTACACCTTC. It translates to CASSAGKFYGYTF.

V is TRBV27 and J is TRBJ2-2; D not resolved. This CDR3 is built from 14 residues. The V gene's germline CDR1 is MNHEY and CDR2 SMNVEV (reference sequence). V was shortened by 0 bases and J by 1 base, with 3 bases between the two germline ends. The CDR3 loop reads CASSLSRNTGELFF. The CDR3, as DNA: TGTGCCAGCAGTTTATCGAGGAACACCGGGGAGCTGTTTTTT.

This clone came up a few times. The V call is TRBV6-1, the J call TRBJ1-5; D is undetermined. The CDR3 is 16 amino acids. Germline V gives CDR1 MNHNS, CDR2 SASEGT. V was shortened by 2 bases and J by 7 bases, with 18 bases between the two germline ends. The CDR3 sequence is CASSESEALPGQPQHF. DNA of the CDR3: TGTGCCAGCAGTGAATCAGAGGCCCTCCCCGGGCAGCCCCAGCATTTT.

The V gene is TRBV7-8, the J gene TRBJ1-2, with 7 positions matching TRBD1. CDR1 and CDR2 (germline): SGHVS, FQNEAQ. The CDR3 is made up of 15 amino acids. Trimming took 3 bases from V and 1 from J; bases not matched to a gene: 5. The CDR3 here is CASSFTGVLNYGYTF. CDR3 nucleotide sequence: TGTGCCAGCAGCTTTACAGGGGTTCTTAACTATGGCTACACCTTC.

The chain combines TRBV13 with TRBJ1-1, with unresolved D. The germline CDR1 and CDR2 sequences are PRHDT and FYEKMQ (reference sequence). This CDR3 spans 13 amino acids. Trimming cost V 3 bases and J 1 base, with 6 bases left between them. CDR3 residues: CASSFSGNTEAFF. The CDR3, as DNA: TGTGCCAGCAGCTTTTCAGGGAACACTGAAGCTTTCTTT.

There are a few counts of this clone. The V and J genes are TRBV19 and TRBJ2-5; 9 positions match TRBD1. Germline V lookup: CDR1 LNHDA, CDR2 SQIVND (reference sequence). The CDR3 runs to 13 residues. The V segment lost 4 bases and the J segment 4 bases; nucleotides outside the gene matches: 1. CDR3 bases: TGTGCCAGTAGTACACAGGGGGCAGAGACCCAGTACTTC. Amino acid sequence: CASSTQGAETQYF.

The rearrangement joins TRBV7-6 to TRBJ2-5; D unresolved. Germline V gene sequence: CDR1 SGHVS, CDR2 FNYEAQ. This CDR3 has 14 residues. V shed 2 bases and J shed 2 bases, with 9 bases lying between them. CDR3 sequence: CASSLRYNQETQYF. CDR3 DNA sequence: TGTGCCAGCAGCTTACGGTATAATCAAGAGACCCAGTACTTC.

The table lists this clone with a few counts. This chain uses TRBV27 with TRBJ1-5; D uncertain. Trimming left V 0 bases short and J 6 bases short, with 6 bases between. This CDR3 is built from 13 residues. CDR1 is MNHEY, CDR2 SMNVEV, per germline (reference sequence). CDR3 coding DNA: TGTGCCAGCAGTTTATCGGAGATTCAGCCCCAGCATTTT. Protein sequence: CASSLSEIQPQHF.

V and J are TRBV2 and TRBJ1-3, with TRBD1 identical over 7 bases. With 3 bases clipped from V and 2 bases from J, the junction kept 10 bases outside the gene matches. CDR3 length: 17 amino acids. Germline CDR1 reads SNHLY; CDR2 reads FYNNEI. The CDR3 DNA sequence: TGTGCCAGCAGTGACCGACAGGGCTTGCTCGCTGGAAACACCATATATTTT. As protein: CASSDRQGLLAGNTIYF. The full variable domain, in which reference TRBV2 and TRBJ1-3 provide the parts outside the CDR3, is EPEVTQTPSHQVTQMGQEVILRCVPISNHLYFYWYRQILGQKVEFLVSFYNNEISEKSEIFDDQFSVERPDGSNFTLKIRSTKLEDSAMYFCASSDRQGLLAGNTIYFGEGSWLTVV.

The V call is TRBV2, the J call TRBJ2-5; no definite D call. The J call could be wrong; TRBJ2-7 is a better fit for the DNA end. Germline-derived CDR1 and CDR2 are SNHLY and FYNNEI. The CDR3 covers 13 residues. The CDR3 spells CASTRSIPYEQYF. DNA of the CDR3: TGTGCCAGCACTCGAAGTATCCCCTACGAGCAGTACTTC.

The J gene is TRBJ2-5, the V gene TRBV9; 11 bases match TRBD2. CDR3 length: 16 residues. J gave up 2 bases and V 2 bases, and 5 bases lay outside the gene matches. Germline CDR1 and CDR2: SGDLS and YYNGEE. The CDR3 DNA reads TGTGCCAGCAGCGTTCTAGCGGGGGGCCCGCAAGAGACCCAGTACTTC. It encodes CASSVLAGGPQETQYF.

This clone turned up a few times. The chain recombines TRBV6-5 with TRBJ1-2, with TRBD1 as a possible D gene (6 bases). Trimming stripped 8 bases from V and 6 bases from J, with 16 bases between. CDR3 length: 13 residues. The germline V gene has CDR1 MNHEY and CDR2 SVGAGI. CDR3 loop: CASGGRPIDGYTF. In DNA form, the CDR3 reads TGTGCCAGCGGGGGCCGCCCCATAGATGGCTACACCTTC.

This clone was detected a few times. J is TRBJ1-1 and V is TRBV5-1; D not resolved. Trimming left V 4 bases short and J 1 base short, with 11 bases between. Germline values: CDR1 SGHRS, CDR2 YFSETQ. The CDR3 runs 14 residues. The CDR3 region is CASSPTPGNTEAFF. CDR3 in DNA: TGCGCCAGCAGCCCAACGCCAGGGAACACTGAAGCTTTCTTT.

The genes are TRBV5-1 and TRBJ2-1; D might be TRBD2 (6 bases). Trimming pared 5 bases from V and 5 bases from J, leaving 17 bases between. The germline V gene encodes CDR1 SGHRS and CDR2 YFSETQ. This CDR3 has 15 residues. The CDR3 spells CASRIGTEGHNEQFF. The CDR3 DNA reads as TGCGCCAGCAGAATTGGGACGGAGGGTCACAATGAGCAGTTCTTC.

A few counts support this clone. The J gene is TRBJ1-2, the V gene TRBV4-2; 10 bases fit TRBD1. The CDR3 runs 15 residues. Trimming at V came to 5 bases and at J to 6 bases, leaving 9 bases not matched to a gene. Germline CDR1 reads LGHNA; CDR2 reads YNFKEQ. For the CDR3, the DNA is TGTGCCAGCAGCTACAGACAGGGGGCGCGGGATGGCTACACCTTC. Protein sequence: CASSYRQGARDGYTF.

This clone was detected only a few times. This rearrangement joins TRBV7-9 to TRBJ1-1, with D hard to call. V lost 2 bases, J lost 0 bases, and 4 bases lay in between. There are 13 residues in the CDR3. Germline V gene sequence: CDR1 SEHNR, CDR2 FQNEAQ (reference sequence). CDR3 sequence: CASSLPMNTEAFF. The DNA of the CDR3 is TGTGCCAGCAGCTTACCCATGAACACTGAAGCTTTCTTT.

This clone was counted between two and nine times. This chain uses TRBV28 with TRBJ1-5; 9 positions match TRBD1. Germline values: CDR1 MDHEN, CDR2 SYDVKM. This CDR3 is 15 amino acids long. After removal of 5 bases from V and 6 bases from J, the junction contained 8 bases not matched to a gene. The DNA of the CDR3 is TGTGCCAGCAGTCGCCGGACAGGGGTCTTTCAGCCCCAGCATTTT. Amino acid sequence: CASSRRTGVFQPQHF.